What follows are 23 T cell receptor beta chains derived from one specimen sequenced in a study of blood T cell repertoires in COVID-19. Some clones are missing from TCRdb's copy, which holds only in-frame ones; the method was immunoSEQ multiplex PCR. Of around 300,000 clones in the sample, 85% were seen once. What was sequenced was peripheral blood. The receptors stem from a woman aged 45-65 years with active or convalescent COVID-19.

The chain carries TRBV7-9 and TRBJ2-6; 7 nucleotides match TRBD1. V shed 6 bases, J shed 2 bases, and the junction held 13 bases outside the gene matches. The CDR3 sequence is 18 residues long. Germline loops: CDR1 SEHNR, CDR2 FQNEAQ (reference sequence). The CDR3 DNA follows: TGTGCCAGCAGAAAGGGAGTACAGGGGCCCCCTGGGGCCAACGTCCTGACTTTC. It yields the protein CASRKGVQGPPGANVLTF.

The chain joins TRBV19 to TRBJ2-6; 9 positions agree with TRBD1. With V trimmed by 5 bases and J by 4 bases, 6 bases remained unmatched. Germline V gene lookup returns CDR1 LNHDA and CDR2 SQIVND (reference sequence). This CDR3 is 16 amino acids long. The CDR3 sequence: CASSLGQGSGANVLTF. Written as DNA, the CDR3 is TGTGCCAGTAGTCTGGGACAGGGCTCCGGGGCCAACGTCCTGACTTTC.

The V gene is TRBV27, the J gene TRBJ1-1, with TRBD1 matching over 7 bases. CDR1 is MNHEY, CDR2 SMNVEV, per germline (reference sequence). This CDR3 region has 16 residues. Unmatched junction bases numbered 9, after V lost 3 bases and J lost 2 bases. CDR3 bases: TGTGCCAGCAGTTTGCTCCGGGACAGCCGAAACACTGAAGCTTTCTTT. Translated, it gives CASSLLRDSRNTEAFF.

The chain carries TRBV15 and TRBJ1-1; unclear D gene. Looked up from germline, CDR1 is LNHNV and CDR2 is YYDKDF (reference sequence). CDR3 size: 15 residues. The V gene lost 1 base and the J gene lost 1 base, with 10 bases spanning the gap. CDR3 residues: CATSRAAGENTEAFF. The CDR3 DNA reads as TGTGCCACCAGCAGAGCGGCAGGCGAGAACACTGAAGCTTTCTTT. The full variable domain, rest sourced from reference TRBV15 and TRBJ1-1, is DAMVIQNPRYQVTQFGKPVTLSCSQTLNHNVMYWYQQKSSQAPKLLFHYYDKDFNNEADTPDNFQSRRPNTSFCFLDIRSPGLGDTAMYLCATSRAAGENTEAFFGQGTRLTVV.

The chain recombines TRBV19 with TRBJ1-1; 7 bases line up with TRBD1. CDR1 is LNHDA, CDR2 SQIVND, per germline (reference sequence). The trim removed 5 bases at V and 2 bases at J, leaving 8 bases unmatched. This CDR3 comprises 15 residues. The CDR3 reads CASSVAGTANTEAFF. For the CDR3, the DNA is TGTGCCAGTAGTGTCGCCGGGACAGCAAACACTGAAGCTTTCTTT.

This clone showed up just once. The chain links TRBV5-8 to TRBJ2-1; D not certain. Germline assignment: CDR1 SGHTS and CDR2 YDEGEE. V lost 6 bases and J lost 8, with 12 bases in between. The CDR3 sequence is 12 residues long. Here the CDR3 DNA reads TGTGCCAGCACCCCTAGATACGATGAGCAGTTCTTC. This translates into CASTPRYDEQFF.

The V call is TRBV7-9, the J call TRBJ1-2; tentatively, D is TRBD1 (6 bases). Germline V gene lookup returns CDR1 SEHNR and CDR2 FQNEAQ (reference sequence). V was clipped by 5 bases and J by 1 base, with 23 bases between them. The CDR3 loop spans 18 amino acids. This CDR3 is CASSPSETGDFFNYGYTF. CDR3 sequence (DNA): TGTGCCAGCAGCCCATCGGAGACAGGAGACTTTTTTAACTATGGCTACACCTTC.

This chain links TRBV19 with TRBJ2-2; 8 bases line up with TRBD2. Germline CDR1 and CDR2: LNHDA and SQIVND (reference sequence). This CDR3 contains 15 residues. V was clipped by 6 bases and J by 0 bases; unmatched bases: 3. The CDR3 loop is CASSQRGSNTGELFF. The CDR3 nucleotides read TGTGCCAGTAGCCAGCGGGGGTCGAACACCGGGGAGCTGTTTTTT.

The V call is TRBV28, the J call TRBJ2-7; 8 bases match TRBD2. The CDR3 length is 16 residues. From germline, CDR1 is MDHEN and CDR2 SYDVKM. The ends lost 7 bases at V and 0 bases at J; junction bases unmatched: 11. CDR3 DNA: TGTGCCAGCAAAAGCGGAGCGGGAGACCCCTCCTACGAGCAGTACTTC. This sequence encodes CASKSGAGDPSYEQYF.

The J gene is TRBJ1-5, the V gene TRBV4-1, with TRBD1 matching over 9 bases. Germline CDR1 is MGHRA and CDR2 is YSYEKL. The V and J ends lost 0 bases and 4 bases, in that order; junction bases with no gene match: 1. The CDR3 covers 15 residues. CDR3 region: CASSQETGGNQPQHF. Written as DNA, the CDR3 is TGCGCCAGCAGCCAAGAGACAGGGGGTAATCAGCCCCAGCATTTT.

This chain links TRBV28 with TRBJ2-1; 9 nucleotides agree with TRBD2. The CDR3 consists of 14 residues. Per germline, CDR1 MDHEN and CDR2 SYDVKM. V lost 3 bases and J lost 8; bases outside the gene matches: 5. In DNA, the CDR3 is TGTGCCAGCAGTTTTAGCGGGAGTAGAGATGAGCAGTTCTTC. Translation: CASSFSGSRDEQFF.

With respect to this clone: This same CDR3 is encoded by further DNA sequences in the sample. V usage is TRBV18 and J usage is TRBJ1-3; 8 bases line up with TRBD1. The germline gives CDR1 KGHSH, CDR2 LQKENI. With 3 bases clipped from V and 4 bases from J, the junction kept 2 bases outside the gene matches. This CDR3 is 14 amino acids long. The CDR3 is CASSPDRAGNTIYF. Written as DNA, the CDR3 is TGTGCCAGCTCACCGGACAGGGCAGGAAACACCATATATTTT.

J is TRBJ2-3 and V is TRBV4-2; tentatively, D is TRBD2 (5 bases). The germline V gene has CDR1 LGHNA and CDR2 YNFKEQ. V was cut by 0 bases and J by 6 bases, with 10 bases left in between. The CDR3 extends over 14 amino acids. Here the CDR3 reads CASSQEGLRDTQYF. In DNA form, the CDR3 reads TGTGCCAGCAGCCAAGAAGGACTGAGGGATACGCAGTATTTT.

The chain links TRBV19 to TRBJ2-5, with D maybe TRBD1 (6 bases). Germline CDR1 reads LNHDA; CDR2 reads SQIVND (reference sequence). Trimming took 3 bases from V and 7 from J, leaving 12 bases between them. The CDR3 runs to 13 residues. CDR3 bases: TGTGCCAGTAGTATTGTGACAGGAGGGACCCAGTACTTC. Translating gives CASSIVTGGTQYF.

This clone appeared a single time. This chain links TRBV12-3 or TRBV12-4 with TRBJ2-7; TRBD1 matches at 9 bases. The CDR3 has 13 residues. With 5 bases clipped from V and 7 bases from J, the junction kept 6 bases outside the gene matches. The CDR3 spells CASSHWTGAEQYF. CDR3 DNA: TGTGCCAGCAGTCACTGGACAGGGGCAGAGCAGTACTTC.

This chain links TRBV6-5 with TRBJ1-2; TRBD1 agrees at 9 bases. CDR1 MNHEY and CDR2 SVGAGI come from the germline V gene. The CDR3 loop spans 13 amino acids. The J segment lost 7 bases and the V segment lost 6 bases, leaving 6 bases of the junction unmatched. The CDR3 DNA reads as TGTGCCAGCAGCCGGCGACAGGGGGGTGGCTACACCTTC. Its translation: CASSRRQGGGYTF.

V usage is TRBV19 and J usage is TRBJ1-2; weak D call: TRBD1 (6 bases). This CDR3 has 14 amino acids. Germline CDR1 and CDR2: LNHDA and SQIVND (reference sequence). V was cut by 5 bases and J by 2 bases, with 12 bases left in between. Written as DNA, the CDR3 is TGTGCCAGTAGTCTTTCTGACAGGAACTATGGCTACACCTTC. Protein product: CASSLSDRNYGYTF.

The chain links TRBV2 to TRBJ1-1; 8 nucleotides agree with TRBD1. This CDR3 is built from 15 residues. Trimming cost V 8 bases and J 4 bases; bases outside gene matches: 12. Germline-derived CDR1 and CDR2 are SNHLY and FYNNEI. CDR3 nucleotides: TGTGCCAGCGCGCTTGACAGGGGTGGGGCCACTGAAGCTTTCTTT. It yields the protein CASALDRGGATEAFF.

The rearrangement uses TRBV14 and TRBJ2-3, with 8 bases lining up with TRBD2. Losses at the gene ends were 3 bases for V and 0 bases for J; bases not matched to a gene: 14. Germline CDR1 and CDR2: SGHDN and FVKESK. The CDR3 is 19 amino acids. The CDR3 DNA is TGTGCCAGCAGCCAGGGGATTGTAGCGGGAAGGGGGAGCACAGATACGCAGTATTTT. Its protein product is CASSQGIVAGRGSTDTQYF.

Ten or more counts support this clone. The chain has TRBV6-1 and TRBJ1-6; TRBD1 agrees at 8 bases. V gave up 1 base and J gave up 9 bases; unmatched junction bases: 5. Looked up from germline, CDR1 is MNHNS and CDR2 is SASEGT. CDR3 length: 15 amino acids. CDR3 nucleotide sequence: TGTGCCAGCAGTGAAGAGGGACAGGCTAGTTCACCCCTCCACTTT. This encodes CASSEEGQASSPLHF.

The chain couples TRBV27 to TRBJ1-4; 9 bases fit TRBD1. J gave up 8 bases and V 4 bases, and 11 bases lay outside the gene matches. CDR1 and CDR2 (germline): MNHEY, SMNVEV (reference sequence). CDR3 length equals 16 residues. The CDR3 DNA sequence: TGTGCCAGCAGTTATCCGATGGGACAGGGAAAAGAAAAACTGTTTTTT. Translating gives CASSYPMGQGKEKLFF.

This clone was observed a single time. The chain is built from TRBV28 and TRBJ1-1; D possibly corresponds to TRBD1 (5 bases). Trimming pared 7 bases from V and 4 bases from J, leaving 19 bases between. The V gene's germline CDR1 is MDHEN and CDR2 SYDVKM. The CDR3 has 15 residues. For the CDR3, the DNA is TGTGCCAGCATTTTGAAGGCCCACGGGGGCACTGAAGCTTTCTTT. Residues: CASILKAHGGTEAFF. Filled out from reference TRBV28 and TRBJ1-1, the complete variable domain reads DVKVTQSSRYLVKRTGEKVFLECVQDMDHENMFWYRQDPGLGLRLIYFSYDVKMKEKGDIPEGYSVSREKKERFSLILESASTNQTSMYLCASILKAHGGTEAFFGQGTRLTVV.

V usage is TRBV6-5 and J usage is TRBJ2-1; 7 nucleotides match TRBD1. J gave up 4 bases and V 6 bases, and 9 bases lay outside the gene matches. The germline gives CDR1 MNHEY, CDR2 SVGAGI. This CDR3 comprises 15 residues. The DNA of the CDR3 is TGTGCCAGCAGGTCCAGGGGGACATCGTACAATGAGCAGTTCTTC. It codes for CASRSRGTSYNEQFF.